These 20 T cell receptor beta chains were sequenced from one sample in a study of beta chain features in type 1 diabetes. TCRB transcripts that were expressed got sequenced, as all of the isolated RNA had been reverse transcribed. Profiled with immunoSEQ multiplex PCR; TCRdb holds only in-frame clones, not every one. Of roughly 330,000 clones listed, approximately 11% were seen once; the top ten hold 0.015%. Sequencing was performed on naive CD4+ T cells from blood. The receptors were gathered from a woman under 40 in good health.

This clone was counted at least ten times. J is TRBJ2-6 and V is TRBV15, with D unresolved. Germline CDR1 LNHNV, CDR2 YYDKDF (reference sequence). This CDR3 contains 17 residues. V was trimmed by 0 bases and J by 2 bases, leaving 11 bases between them. The CDR3, as DNA: TGTGCCACCAGCAGAGATATACAGTCTCCTGGGGCCAACGTCCTGACTTTC. Its protein is CATSRDIQSPGANVLTF.

The chain combines TRBV28 with TRBJ1-1; D unclear. V was pared by 6 bases and J by 6 bases, with 17 bases between. In germline, CDR1 is MDHEN, CDR2 SYDVKM. The CDR3 is 14 amino acids. The DNA for the CDR3 is TGTGCCAGCAGGACCGCTGGGGAGGTCCCTGAAGCTTTCTTT. Protein product: CASRTAGEVPEAFF.

V is TRBV4-1 and J is TRBJ1-1; 7 bases align to TRBD1. Germline loops: CDR1 MGHRA, CDR2 YSYEKL. The V and J ends lost 4 bases and 0 bases, in that order; junction bases with no gene match: 11. CDR3 length equals 17 residues. For the CDR3, the DNA is TGCGCCAGCAGCCCCAGGGCAGGGGGTGCAATGAACACTGAAGCTTTCTTT. Protein: CASSPRAGGAMNTEAFF.

The chain joins TRBV29-1 to TRBJ2-7, with 8 bases fitting TRBD2. The germline gives CDR1 SQVTM, CDR2 ANQGSEA. The CDR3 spans 13 residues. J lost 3 bases, V lost 4 bases, and 5 bases had no gene match. The CDR3 loop is CSVGRREGYEQYF. CDR3 nucleotide sequence: TGCAGCGTTGGTCGACGGGAGGGCTACGAGCAGTACTTC.

The chain combines TRBV2 with TRBJ2-7; the match to TRBD2 covers 7 bases. Germline V lookup: CDR1 SNHLY, CDR2 FYNNEI. There are 14 residues in the CDR3. The junction had 7 bases not matched to a gene; V was cut back by 4 bases and J by 4 bases. CDR3 sequence (DNA): TGTGCCAGCAGTGGGCGGGAGACTCAATACGAGCAGTACTTC. It specifies CASSGRETQYEQYF.

V gene TRBV5-6 combines with J gene TRBJ2-2; a possible D gene is TRBD2 (5 bases). Trimming pared 5 bases from V and 3 bases from J, leaving 8 bases between. The CDR3 contains 13 residues. CDR1 is SGHDT and CDR2 is YYEEEE in the germline V gene. The CDR3 reads CASSPGDTGELFF. The CDR3 region has the DNA TGTGCCAGCAGTCCCGGGGACACCGGGGAGCTGTTTTTT.

This clone turned up a few times. V and J are TRBV10-3 and TRBJ2-5; D not resolved. Germline assignment: CDR1 ENHRY and CDR2 SYGVKD. Trimming took 3 bases from V and 2 from J, leaving 10 bases between them. This CDR3 is built from 14 residues. This CDR3 reads CAISEFNQQETQYF. CDR3 sequence (DNA): TGTGCCATCAGTGAATTTAACCAGCAAGAGACCCAGTACTTC.

This chain connects TRBV7-9 to TRBJ2-7, with D perhaps matching TRBD1 (6 bases). This CDR3 spans 12 amino acids. V lost 2 bases to trimming and J lost 6 bases, with 8 bases between them. Germline lookup yields CDR1 SEHNR and CDR2 FQNEAQ (reference sequence). DNA of the CDR3: TGTGCCAGCAGCTTAACAGGGCGCGAGCAGTACTTC. It is translated as CASSLTGREQYF.

This chain connects TRBV7-8 to TRBJ2-7; weak D call: TRBD2 (5 bases). Germline assignment: CDR1 SGHVS and CDR2 FQNEAQ. Deletions cut 2 bases from V and 2 bases from J, with 13 bases between. This CDR3 comprises 15 residues. This CDR3 is CASSLSRRRTYEQYF. CDR3 DNA sequence: TGTGCCAGCAGCTTATCGCGTCGGAGGACCTACGAGCAGTACTTC.

This clone was recorded a few times. The CDR3 DNA is TGTGCCAGCAGCGTAGGTCAGGGGGACGAAAAACTGTTTTTT. Encoded protein: CASSVGQGDEKLFF. V gene TRBV9 combines with J gene TRBJ1-4; 7 bases are a match to TRBD1. Germline values: CDR1 SGDLS, CDR2 YYNGEE. This CDR3 spans 14 amino acids. The ends lost 0 bases at V and 8 bases at J; junction bases unmatched: 4.

This clone was seen once. V usage is TRBV11-2 and J usage is TRBJ1-1, with D possibly TRBD1 on 6 matching bases. Germline V lookup: CDR1 SGHAT, CDR2 FQNNGV. CDR3 length: 15 residues. Trimming cost V 1 base and J 5 bases, with 14 bases left between them. The CDR3 protein is CASSLGLRGRTEAFF. The CDR3 region has the DNA TGTGCCAGCAGCTTAGGTCTCAGGGGCCGGACTGAAGCTTTCTTT.

The genes are TRBV9 and TRBJ2-6, with D possibly matching TRBD2 (6 bases). CDR1 SGDLS and CDR2 YYNGEE come from the germline V gene. CDR3 length: 15 residues. Trimming shortened V by 6 bases and J by 1 base, and 11 bases separated the two germline ends. This chain's CDR3 is CASTEGRSGANVLTF. Here the CDR3 DNA reads TGTGCCAGCACCGAGGGGAGGTCTGGGGCCAACGTCCTGACTTTC.

The J gene is TRBJ1-2, the V gene TRBV7-2; unclear D gene. Germline loops: CDR1 SGHTA, CDR2 FQGNSA. There are 14 residues in the CDR3. Trimming took 5 bases from V and 0 from J, leaving 10 bases between them. CDR3 DNA sequence: TGTGCCAGCAGCCTCGACACCTCTAACTATGGCTACACCTTC. Its translation is CASSLDTSNYGYTF.

This clone has only a few counts. V and J are TRBV7-2 and TRBJ2-7; a weak D match, TRBD1 (6 bases). The CDR3 spans 14 residues. Trimming shortened V by 3 bases and J by 6 bases, and 15 bases separated the two germline ends. Germline lookup yields CDR1 SGHTA and CDR2 FQGNSA. Written as DNA, the CDR3 is TGTGCCAGCAGCTTTTCGAGGGGGATCGGCGAGCAGTACTTC. Translated, it gives CASSFSRGIGEQYF.

The chain employs TRBV27 and TRBJ1-2, with 8 bases identical to TRBD1. CDR3 length: 14 residues. In germline, CDR1 is MNHEY, CDR2 SMNVEV (reference sequence). V trimming: 6 bases; J trimming: 0 bases; junction bases outside the gene matches: 3. The CDR3 bases are TGTGCCAGCAGGGACAGGGTACCTAACTATGGCTACACCTTC. As protein: CASRDRVPNYGYTF.

This clone was detected only a few times. Here the CDR3 DNA reads TGTGCCAGCAGCTTAGTTTTAGGGGGTCAAGAGACCCAGTACTTC. Its protein is CASSLVLGGQETQYF. The genes are TRBV7-2 and TRBJ2-5, with TRBD1 as a possible D gene (6 bases). Trimming left V 1 base short and J 2 bases short, with 11 bases between. The CDR3 is 15 residues long. Per the germline V gene, CDR1 is SGHTA and CDR2 is FQGNSA.

For this clone: One junction end disagrees with the germline gene, perhaps due to a read error. The chain is built from TRBV7-7 and TRBJ1-1; TRBD1 agrees at 10 bases. Germline V gene data show CDR1 as SSHAT and CDR2 as FNYEAQ (reference sequence). The CDR3 is 15 residues long. CDR3 in amino acids: CASSPVTGGAAEAFF. CDR3 coding DNA: TGTGCTAGCAGTCCTGTGACAGGGGGCGCGGCCGAAGCTTTCTTT. The whole variable domain, filled in from reference TRBV7-7 and TRBJ1-1, reads GAGVSQSPRYKVTKRGQDVTLRCDPISSHATLYWYQQALGQGPEFLTYFNYEAQPDKSGLPSDRFSAERPEGSISTLTIQRTEQRDSAMYRCASSPVTGGAAEAFFGQGTRLTVV.

This chain links TRBV29-1 with TRBJ1-1; the D is unclear. Looked up from germline, CDR1 is SQVTM and CDR2 is ANQGSEA. V was pared by 2 bases and J by 11 bases, with 15 bases between. The CDR3 loop spans 12 amino acids. The CDR3 DNA reads as TGCAGCGTTGAACTGGCGGGTCATAGGGCTTTCTTT. Translating gives CSVELAGHRAFF.

This clone has more than one count but fewer than ten. The chain combines TRBV7-9 with TRBJ2-3; D not resolved. The CDR3 sequence is 13 residues long. Germline V gene data show CDR1 as SEHNR and CDR2 as FQNEAQ (reference sequence). The V end lost 2 bases, the J end lost 6 bases, and 9 bases lay between the germline ends. CDR3 nucleotide sequence: TGTGCCAGCAGCTTAACCTACCTCGATACGCAGTATTTT. It translates to CASSLTYLDTQYF.

The rearrangement uses TRBV18 and TRBJ2-7; D gene uncertain. The V end lost 3 bases, the J end lost 2 bases, and 8 bases lay between the germline ends. The CDR3 extends over 13 amino acids. The germline V gene encodes CDR1 KGHSH and CDR2 LQKENI. The CDR3 here is CASSPSSPYEQYF. In DNA, the CDR3 is TGTGCCAGCTCACCTTCTTCCCCCTACGAGCAGTACTTC. Looking up the rest from reference TRBV18 and TRBJ2-7 gives the full variable domain: NAGVMQNPRHLVRRRGQEARLRCSPMKGHSHVYWYRQLPEEGLKFMVYLQKENIIDESGMPKERFSAEFPKEGPSILRIQQVVRGDSAAYFCASSPSSPYEQYFGPGTRLTVT.